A selection of T cell receptor beta chains follows, all from one sample in a study of blood T cell repertoires in COVID-19. Data came from immunoSEQ multiplex PCR; TCRdb stores just in-frame clones and leaves some out. The table shows 40,000 or so clones, with 80% to 90% occurring only once. Sequenced input: peripheral blood. These receptors originate from a middle-aged man with active COVID-19. Both conserved end residues are part of each CDR3. The D gene is left open where the match is weak. Rows may omit the clone size; those that give it use once, few, many or a size class.

J gene | V gene | D gene | clone size | CDR3 DNA | CDR3 protein
TRBJ2-7 | TRBV9 | TRBD2 | . | TGTGCCAGCAGCGTAGGACTAGCGTCCGACGAGCAGTACTTC | CASSVGLASDEQYF
TRBJ2-7 | TRBV21-1 | . | . | TGTGCCAGCAGCAACTGGACAGGGGGGCGATACGAGCAGTACTTC | CASSNWTGGRYEQYF
TRBJ1-2 | TRBV5-5 | . | few | TGTGCCAGCAGCAGAATGACAGGCGACAATGGCTACACCTTC | CASSRMTGDNGYTF
TRBJ1-1 | TRBV6-5 | . | few | TGTGCCAGCAGTCCCCGTAGGCGGTTTGAAGCTTTCTTT | CASSPRRRFEAFF
TRBJ1-1 | TRBV14 | TRBD1 | . | TGTGCCAGCAGCCGAAATCTACAGGGGGCTGAAGCTTTCTTT | CASSRNLQGAEAFF
TRBJ1-1 | TRBV6-5 | . | . | TGTGCCTGCGCTGGGGGGGTCCCGCCCAGTGCTGAAGCTTTCTTT | CACAGGVPPSAEAFF
TRBJ1-4 | TRBV11-2 | . | . | TGTGCCAGCAGCTCCAGGGGAACTAATGAAAAACTGTTTTTT | CASSSRGTNEKLFF
TRBJ1-1 | TRBV14 | . | . | TGTGCCAGCAGCCGTAGGTTAGGGGCGGGAGTGCCCGCGGCTTTCTTT | CASSRRLGAGVPAAFF
TRBJ2-2 | TRBV12-5 | TRBD1 | . | TGTGCTAGTGGTTTTGCCAGGGGGCTACGCACCGGGGAGCTGTTTTTT | CASGFARGLRTGELFF
TRBJ2-5 | TRBV11-3 | . | once | TGTGCCAGCAGCGTAGGCGGGGACCAAGAGACCCAGTACTTC | CASSVGGDQETQYF
TRBJ1-1 | TRBV6-4 | . | . | TGTGCCAGCAGTGACGAGGGCACCATGAACACTGAAGCTTTCTTT | CASSDEGTMNTEAFF